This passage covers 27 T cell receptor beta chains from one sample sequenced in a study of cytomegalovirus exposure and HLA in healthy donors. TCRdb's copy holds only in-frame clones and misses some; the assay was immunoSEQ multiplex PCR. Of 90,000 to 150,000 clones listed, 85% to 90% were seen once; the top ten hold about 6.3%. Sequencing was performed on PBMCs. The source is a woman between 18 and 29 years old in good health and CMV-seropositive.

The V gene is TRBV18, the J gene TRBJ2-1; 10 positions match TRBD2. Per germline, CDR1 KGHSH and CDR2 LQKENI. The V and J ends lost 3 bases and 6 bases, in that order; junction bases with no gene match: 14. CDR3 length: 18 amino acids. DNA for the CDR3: TGTGCCAGCTCACCGCGACGGACTAGCGGTCCACCTGTCAATGAGCAGTTCTTC. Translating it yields CASSPRRTSGPPVNEQFF.

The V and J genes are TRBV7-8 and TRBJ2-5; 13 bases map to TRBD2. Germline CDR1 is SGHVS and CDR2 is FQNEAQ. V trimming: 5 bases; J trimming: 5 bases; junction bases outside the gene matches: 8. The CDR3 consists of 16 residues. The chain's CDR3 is CASSLRLAGGRETQYF. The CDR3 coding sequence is TGTGCCAGCAGCCTCCGACTAGCGGGGGGTCGGGAGACCCAGTACTTC. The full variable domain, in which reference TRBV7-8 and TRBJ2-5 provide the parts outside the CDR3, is GAGVSQSPRYKVAKRGQDVALRCDPISGHVSLFWYQQALGQGPEFLTYFQNEAQLDKSGLPSDRFFAERPEGSVSTLKIQRTQQEDSAVYLCASSLRLAGGRETQYFGPGTRLLVL.

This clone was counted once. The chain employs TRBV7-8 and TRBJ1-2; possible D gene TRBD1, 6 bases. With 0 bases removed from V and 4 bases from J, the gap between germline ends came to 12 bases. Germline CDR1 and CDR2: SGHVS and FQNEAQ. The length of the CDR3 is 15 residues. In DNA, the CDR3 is TGTGCCAGCAGCTTAGCGTCGACAGGTGTCTATGGCTACACCTTC. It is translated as CASSLASTGVYGYTF.

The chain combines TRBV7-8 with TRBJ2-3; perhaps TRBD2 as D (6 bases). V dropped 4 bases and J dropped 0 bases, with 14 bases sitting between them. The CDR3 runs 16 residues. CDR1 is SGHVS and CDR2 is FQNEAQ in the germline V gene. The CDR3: CASSSSRGASTDTQYF. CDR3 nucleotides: TGTGCCAGCAGCTCATCGCGCGGGGCTAGCACAGATACGCAGTATTTT.

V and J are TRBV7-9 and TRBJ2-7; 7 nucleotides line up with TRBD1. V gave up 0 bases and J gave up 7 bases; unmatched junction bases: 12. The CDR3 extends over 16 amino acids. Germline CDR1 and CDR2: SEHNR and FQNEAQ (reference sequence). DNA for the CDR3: TGTGCCAGCAGCTTAGCGGTGACAGGGCCCTCGGGAGAGCAGTACTTC. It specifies CASSLAVTGPSGEQYF.

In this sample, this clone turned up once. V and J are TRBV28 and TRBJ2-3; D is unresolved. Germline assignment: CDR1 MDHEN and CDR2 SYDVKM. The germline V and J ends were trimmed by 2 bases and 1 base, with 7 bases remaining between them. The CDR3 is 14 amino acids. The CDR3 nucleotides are TGTGCCAGCAGTTTACGCGTCCGCACAGATACGCAGTATTTT. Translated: CASSLRVRTDTQYF.

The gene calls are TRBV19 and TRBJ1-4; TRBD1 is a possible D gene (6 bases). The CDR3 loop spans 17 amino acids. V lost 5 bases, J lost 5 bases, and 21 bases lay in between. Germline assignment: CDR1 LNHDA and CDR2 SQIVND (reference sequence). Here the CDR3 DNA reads TGTGCCAGTAGTCCCCCACAAACAGGGTCGGTGAATGAAAAACTGTTTTTT. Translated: CASSPPQTGSVNEKLFF.

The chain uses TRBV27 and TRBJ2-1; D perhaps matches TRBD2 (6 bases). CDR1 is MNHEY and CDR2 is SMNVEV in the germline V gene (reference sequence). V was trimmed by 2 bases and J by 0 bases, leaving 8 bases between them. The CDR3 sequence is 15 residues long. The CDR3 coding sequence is TGTGCCAGCAGTTTAGGGACTCTCTCCTACAATGAGCAGTTCTTC. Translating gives CASSLGTLSYNEQFF.

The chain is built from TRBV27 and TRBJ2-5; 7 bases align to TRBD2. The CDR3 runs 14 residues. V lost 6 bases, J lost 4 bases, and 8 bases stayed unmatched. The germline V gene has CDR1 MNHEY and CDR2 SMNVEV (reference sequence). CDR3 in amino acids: CASSVLGLRETQYF. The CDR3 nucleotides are TGTGCCAGCAGCGTGCTGGGACTACGAGAGACCCAGTACTTC.

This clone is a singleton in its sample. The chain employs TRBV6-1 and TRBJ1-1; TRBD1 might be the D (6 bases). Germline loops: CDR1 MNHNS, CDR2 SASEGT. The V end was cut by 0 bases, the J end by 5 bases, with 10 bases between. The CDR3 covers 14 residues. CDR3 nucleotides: TGTGCCAGCAGTGAAGCGCCCAGGGGAACTGAAGCTTTCTTT. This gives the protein CASSEAPRGTEAFF.

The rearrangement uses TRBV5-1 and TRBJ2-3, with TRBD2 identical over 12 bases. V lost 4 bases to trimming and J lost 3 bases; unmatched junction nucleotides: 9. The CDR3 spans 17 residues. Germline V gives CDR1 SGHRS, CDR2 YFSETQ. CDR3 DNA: TGCGCCAGCAGCCTTTCCTTGACTAGCGGGAGTACAGATACGCAGTATTTT. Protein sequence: CASSLSLTSGSTDTQYF.

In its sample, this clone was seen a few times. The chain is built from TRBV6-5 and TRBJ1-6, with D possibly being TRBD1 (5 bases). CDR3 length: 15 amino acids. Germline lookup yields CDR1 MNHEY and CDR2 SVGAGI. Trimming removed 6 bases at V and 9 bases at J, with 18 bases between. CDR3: CASSRRPGGLSPLHF. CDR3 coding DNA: TGTGCCAGCAGCCGAAGACCGGGGGGACTTTCACCCCTCCACTTT.

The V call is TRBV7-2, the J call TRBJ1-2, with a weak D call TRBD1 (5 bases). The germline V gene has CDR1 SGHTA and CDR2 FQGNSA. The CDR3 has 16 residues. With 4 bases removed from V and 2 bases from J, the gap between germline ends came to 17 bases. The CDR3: CASSSRTLLSNYGYTF. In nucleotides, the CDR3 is TGTGCCAGCAGCTCGAGGACACTCCTTTCCAACTATGGCTACACCTTC.

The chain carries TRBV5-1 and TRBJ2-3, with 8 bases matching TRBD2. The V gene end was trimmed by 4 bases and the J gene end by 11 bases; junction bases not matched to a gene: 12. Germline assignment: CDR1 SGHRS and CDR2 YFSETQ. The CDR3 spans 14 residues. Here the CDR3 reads CASSLYGTRERQYF. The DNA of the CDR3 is TGCGCCAGCAGCCTATATGGGACTAGAGAGAGGCAGTATTTT. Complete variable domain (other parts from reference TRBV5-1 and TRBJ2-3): KAGVTQTPRYLIKTRGQQVTLSCSPISGHRSVSWYQQTPGQGLQFLFEYFSETQRNKGNFPGRFSGRQFSNSRSEMNVSTLELGDSALYLCASSLYGTRERQYFGPGTRLTVL.

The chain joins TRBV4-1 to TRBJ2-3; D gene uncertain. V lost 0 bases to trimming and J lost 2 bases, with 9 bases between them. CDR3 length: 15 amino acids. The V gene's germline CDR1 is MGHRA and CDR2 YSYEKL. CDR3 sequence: CASSQDPTFTDTQYF. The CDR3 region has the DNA TGCGCCAGCAGCCAAGATCCAACTTTCACAGATACGCAGTATTTT.

CDR3 loop: CASSSFLPGELFF. In nucleotides, the CDR3 is TGTGCCAGCAGTTCTTTTCTACCCGGGGAGCTGTTTTTT. The chain carries TRBV6-5 and TRBJ2-2; no clear D. Between the trimmed V and J ends, which lost 4 bases and 6 bases, there was a span of 9 bases. CDR1 is MNHEY and CDR2 is SVGAGI in the germline V gene. This CDR3 has 13 amino acids.

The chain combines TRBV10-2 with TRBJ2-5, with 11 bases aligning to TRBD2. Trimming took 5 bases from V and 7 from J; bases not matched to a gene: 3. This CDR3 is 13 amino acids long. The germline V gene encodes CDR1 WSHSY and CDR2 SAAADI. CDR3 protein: CASSSGLAVTQYF. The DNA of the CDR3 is TGCGCCAGCAGTTCGGGACTAGCGGTGACCCAGTACTTC.

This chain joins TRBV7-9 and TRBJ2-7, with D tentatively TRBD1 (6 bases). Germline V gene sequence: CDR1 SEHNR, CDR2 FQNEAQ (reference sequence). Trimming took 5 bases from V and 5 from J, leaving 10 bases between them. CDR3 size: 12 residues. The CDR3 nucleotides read TGTGCCAGCAGCCCTTGGACAGACGAGCAGTACTTC. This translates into CASSPWTDEQYF.

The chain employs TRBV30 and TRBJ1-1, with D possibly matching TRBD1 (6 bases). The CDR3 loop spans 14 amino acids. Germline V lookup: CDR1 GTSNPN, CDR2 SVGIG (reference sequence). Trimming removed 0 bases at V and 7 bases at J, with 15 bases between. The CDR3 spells CAWSVRTGWNEAFF. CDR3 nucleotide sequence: TGTGCCTGGAGTGTACGAACAGGGTGGAATGAAGCTTTCTTT.

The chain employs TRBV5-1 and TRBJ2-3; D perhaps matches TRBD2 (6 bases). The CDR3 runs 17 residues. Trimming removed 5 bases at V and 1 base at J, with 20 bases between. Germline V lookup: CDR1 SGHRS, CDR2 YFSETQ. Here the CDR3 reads CASRAWGVLQGTDTQYF. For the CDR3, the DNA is TGCGCCAGCAGAGCTTGGGGGGTTCTACAGGGCACAGATACGCAGTATTTT.

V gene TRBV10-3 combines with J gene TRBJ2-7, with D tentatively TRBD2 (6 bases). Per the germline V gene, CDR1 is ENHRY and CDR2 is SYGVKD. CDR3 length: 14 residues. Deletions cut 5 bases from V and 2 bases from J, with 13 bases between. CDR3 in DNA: TGTGCCATCAGTTCCCGGGACTCCACCTACGAGCAGTACTTC. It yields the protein CAISSRDSTYEQYF.

CDR3 nucleotide sequence: TGTGCCAGCAGGCGACAGGGGTCGGCAACTAATGAAAAACTGTTTTTT. Residues: CASRRQGSATNEKLFF. The chain uses TRBV2 and TRBJ1-4; 8 bases agree with TRBD1. V lost 6 bases and J lost 0; bases outside the gene matches: 6. The CDR3 extends over 16 amino acids. CDR1 and CDR2 (germline): SNHLY, FYNNEI. Full variable domain (outside the CDR3, taken from reference TRBV2 and TRBJ1-4): EPEVTQTPSHQVTQMGQEVILRCVPISNHLYFYWYRQILGQKVEFLVSFYNNEISEKSEIFDDQFSVERPDGSNFTLKIRSTKLEDSAMYFCASRRQGSATNEKLFFGSGTQLSVL.

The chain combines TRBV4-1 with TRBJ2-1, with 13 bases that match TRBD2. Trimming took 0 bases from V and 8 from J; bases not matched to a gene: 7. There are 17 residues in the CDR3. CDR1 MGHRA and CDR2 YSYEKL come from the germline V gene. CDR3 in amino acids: CASSQEELAGGRYEQFF. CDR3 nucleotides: TGCGCCAGCAGCCAAGAAGAACTAGCGGGGGGGCGATATGAGCAGTTCTTC.

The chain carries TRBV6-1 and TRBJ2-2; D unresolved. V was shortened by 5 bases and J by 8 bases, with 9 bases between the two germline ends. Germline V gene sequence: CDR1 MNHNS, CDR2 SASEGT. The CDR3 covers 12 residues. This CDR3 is CASSSSPGELFF. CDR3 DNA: TGTGCCAGCAGTTCTTCCCCGGGGGAGCTGTTTTTT.

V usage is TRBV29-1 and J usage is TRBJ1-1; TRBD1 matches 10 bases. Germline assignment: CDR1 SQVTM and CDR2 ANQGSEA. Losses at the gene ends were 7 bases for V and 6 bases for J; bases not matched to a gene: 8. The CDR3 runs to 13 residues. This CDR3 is CSAVRQGAAEAFF. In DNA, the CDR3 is TGCAGCGCAGTCAGACAGGGGGCCGCTGAAGCTTTCTTT.

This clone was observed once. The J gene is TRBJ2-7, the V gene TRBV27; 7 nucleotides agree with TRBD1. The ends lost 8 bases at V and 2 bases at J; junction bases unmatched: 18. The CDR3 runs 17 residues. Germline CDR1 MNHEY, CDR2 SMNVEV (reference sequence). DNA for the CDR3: TGTGCCAGCCGGCCTTTTCCCCGGACAGGACCTACCTACGAGCAGTACTTC. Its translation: CASRPFPRTGPTYEQYF.

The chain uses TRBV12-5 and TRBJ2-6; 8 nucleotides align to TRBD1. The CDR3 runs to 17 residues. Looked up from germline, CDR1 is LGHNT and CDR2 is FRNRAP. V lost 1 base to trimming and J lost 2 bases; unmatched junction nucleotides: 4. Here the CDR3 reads CASGLGQGIPGANVLTF. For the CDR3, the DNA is TGTGCTAGTGGTTTGGGACAGGGGATTCCTGGGGCCAACGTCCTGACTTTC.